The clone carrying this T cell receptor (beta chain) was detected a few times. Its target is unknown. The authors reverse transcribed all of the isolated RNA, so sequencing captured expressed TCRB transcripts. TCRdb keeps only in-frame clones here, not all; method: immunoSEQ multiplex PCR. The sample records roughly 180,000 clones, 6.5% to 9.5% being singletons. The data are from a study of beta chain features in type 1 diabetes. The CDR3 is made up of 16 amino acids. The V gene end was trimmed by 2 bases and the J gene end by 0 bases; junction bases not matched to a gene: 3. CDR1 is SGHTA, CDR2 FQGTGA, per germline. Points from the study as a whole: Shortening of TCRB CDR3s, moderate but significant, appeared in all four CD4+ subsets of Type 1 diabetes patients.

Sequencing was done on a sample of central memory CD4+ T cells from blood. The receptor was isolated from a woman aged 40 to 50 with type 1 diabetes. The rearrangement uses TRBV7-3 and TRBJ2-2; 7 bases agree with TRBD2. This CDR3 reads CASSLGLGANTGELFF. The CDR3 DNA sequence: TGTGCCAGCAGCTTAGGACTAGGGGCGAACACCGGGGAGCTGTTTTTT.